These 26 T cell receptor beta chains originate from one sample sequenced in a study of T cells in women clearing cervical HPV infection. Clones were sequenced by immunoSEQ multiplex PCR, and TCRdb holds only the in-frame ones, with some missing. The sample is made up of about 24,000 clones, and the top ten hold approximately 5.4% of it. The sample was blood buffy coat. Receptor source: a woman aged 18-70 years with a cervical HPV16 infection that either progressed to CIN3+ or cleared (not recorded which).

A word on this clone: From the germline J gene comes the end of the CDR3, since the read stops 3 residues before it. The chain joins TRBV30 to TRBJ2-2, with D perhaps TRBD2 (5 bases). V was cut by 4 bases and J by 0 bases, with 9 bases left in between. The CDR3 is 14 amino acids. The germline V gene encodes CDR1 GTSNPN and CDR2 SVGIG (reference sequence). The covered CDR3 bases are TGTGCCTGGACCGCCGGGGCGAACACCGGGGAG. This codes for CAWTAGANTGE. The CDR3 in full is CAWTAGANTGELFF.

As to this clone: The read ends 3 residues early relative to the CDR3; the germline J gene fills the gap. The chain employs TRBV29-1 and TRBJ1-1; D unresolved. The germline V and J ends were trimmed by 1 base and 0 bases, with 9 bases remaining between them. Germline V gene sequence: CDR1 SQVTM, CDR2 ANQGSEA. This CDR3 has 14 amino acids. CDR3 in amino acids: CSVEVGRLNTEAFF. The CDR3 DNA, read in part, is TGCAGCGTTGAAGTGGGCAGATTGAACACTGAA.

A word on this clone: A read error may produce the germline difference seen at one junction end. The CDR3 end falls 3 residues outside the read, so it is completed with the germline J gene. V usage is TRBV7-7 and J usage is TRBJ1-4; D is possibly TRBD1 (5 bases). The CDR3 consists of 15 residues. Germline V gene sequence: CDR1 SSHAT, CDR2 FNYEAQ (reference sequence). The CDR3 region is CASSLAGGPNEKLFF. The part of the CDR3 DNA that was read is TGTGCTAGCAGCTTAGCGGGGGGTCCTAATGAAAAA.

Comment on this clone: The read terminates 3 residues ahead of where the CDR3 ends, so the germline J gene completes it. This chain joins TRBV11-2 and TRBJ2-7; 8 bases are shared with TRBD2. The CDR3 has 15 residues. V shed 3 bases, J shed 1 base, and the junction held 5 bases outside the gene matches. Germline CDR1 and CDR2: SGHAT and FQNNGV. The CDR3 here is CASSFQAGASYEQYF. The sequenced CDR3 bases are TGTGCCAGCAGCTTCCAAGCGGGAGCGTCCTACGAG.

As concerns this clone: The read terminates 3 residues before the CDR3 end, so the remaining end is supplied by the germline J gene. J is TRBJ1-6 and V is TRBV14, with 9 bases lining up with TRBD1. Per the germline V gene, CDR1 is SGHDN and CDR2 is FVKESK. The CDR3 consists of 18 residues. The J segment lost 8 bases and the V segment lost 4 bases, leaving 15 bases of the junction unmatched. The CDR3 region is CASSPTPGQGFWYSPLHF. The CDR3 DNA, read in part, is TGTGCCAGCAGCCCAACCCCCGGACAGGGGTTTTGGTATTCACCC.

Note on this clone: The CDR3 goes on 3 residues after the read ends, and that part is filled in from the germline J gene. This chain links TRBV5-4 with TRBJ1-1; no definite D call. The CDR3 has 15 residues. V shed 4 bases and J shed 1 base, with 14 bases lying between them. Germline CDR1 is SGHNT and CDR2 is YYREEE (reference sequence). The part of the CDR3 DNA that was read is TGTGCCAGCAGCGGGCTCCGTGGTTGGAACACTGAA. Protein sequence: CASSGLRGWNTE. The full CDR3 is CASSGLRGWNTEAFF. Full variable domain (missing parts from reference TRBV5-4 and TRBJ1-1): ETGVTQSPTHLIKTRGQQVTLRCSSQSGHNTVSWYQQALGQGPQFIFQYYREEENGRGNFPPRFSGLQFPNYSSELNVNALELDDSALYLCASSGLRGWNTEAFFGQGTRLTVV.

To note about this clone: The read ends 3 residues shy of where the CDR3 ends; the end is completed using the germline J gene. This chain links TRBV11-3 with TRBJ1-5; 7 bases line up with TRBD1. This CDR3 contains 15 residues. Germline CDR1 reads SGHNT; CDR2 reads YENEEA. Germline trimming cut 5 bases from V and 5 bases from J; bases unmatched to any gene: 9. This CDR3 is CASSPRDSHHQPQHF. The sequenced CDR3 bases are TGTGCCAGCAGCCCCCGGGACAGCCATCATCAGCCC.

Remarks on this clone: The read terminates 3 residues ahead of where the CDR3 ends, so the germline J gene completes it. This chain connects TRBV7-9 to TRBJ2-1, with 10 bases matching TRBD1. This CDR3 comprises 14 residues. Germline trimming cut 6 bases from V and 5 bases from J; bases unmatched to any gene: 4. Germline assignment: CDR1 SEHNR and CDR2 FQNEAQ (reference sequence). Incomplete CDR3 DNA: TGTGCCAGCAGGGCGACAGGGGGCCACAATGAG. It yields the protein CASRATGGHNE. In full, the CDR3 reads CASRATGGHNEQFF.

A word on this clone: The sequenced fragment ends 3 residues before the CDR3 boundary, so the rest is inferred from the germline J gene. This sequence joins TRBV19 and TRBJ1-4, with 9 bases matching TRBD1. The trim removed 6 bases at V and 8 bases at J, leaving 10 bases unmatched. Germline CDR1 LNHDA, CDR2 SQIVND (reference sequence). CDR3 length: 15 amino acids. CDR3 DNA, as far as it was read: TGTGCCAGTAGCCCTTGGACAGGGGCGGGAGAAAAA. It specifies CASSPWTGAGEK. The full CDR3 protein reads CASSPWTGAGEKLFF.

CDR3 sequence reads: CASDARDTVATQYF. The sequenced CDR3 bases are TGTGCCAGCGACGCCAGGGACACGGTAGCGACC. The chain has TRBV5-5 and TRBJ2-5; perhaps TRBD1 as D (6 bases). The CDR3 extends 3 residues past the end of the read, so its final part is completed from the germline J gene. The CDR3 is 14 residues long. V shed 7 bases and J shed 7 bases, with 20 bases lying between them. Germline V gene sequence: CDR1 SGHKS, CDR2 YYEKEE (reference sequence).

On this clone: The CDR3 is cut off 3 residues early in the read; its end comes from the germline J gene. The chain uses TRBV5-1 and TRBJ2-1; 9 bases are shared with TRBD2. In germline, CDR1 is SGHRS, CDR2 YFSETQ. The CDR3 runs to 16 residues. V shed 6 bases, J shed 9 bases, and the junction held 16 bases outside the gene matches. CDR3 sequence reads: CASTTLEGGGASEQFF. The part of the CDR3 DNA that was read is TGCGCCAGCACCACCCTGGAGGGCGGGGGGGCGAGTGAG.

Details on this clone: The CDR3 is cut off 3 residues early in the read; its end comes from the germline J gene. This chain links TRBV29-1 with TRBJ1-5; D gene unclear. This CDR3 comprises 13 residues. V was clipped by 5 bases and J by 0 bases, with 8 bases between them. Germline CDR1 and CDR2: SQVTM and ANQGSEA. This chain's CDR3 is CSVSLDSNQPQHF. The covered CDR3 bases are TGCAGCGTTTCCCTAGATAGCAATCAGCCC.

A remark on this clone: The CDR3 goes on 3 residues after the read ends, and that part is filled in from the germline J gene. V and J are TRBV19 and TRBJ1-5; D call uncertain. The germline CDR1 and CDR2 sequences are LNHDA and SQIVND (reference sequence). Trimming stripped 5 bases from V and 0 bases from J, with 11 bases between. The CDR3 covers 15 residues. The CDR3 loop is CASSVGTYSNQPQHF. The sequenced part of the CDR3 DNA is TGTGCCAGTAGTGTAGGAACTTATAGCAATCAGCCC.

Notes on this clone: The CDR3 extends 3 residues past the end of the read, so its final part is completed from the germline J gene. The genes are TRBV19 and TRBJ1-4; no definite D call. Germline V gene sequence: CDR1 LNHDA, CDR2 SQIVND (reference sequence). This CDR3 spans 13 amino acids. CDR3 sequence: CASSEGLNSPLFF. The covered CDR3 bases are TGTGCCAGTAGTGAGGGTCTAAATTCACCA.

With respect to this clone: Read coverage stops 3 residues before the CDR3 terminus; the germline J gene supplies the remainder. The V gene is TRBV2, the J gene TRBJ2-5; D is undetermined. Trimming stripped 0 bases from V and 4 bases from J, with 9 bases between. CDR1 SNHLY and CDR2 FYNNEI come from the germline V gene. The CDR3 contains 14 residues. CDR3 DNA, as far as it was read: TGTGCCAGCAGTGAAGCATCTAGAGGAGAGACC. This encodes CASSEASRGET. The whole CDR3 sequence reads CASSEASRGETQYF.

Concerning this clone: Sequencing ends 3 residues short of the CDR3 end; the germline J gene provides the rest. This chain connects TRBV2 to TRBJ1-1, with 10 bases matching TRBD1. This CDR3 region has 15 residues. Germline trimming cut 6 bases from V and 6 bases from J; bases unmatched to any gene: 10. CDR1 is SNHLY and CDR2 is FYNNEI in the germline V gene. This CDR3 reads CASSRLRQGAPEAFF. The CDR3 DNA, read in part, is TGTGCCAGCAGCCGACTTCGACAGGGGGCGCCTGAA.

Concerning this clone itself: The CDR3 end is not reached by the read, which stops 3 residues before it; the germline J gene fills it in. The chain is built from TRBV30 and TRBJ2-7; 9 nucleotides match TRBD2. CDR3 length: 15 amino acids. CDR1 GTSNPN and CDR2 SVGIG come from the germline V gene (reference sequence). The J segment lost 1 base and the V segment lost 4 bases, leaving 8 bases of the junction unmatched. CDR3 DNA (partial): TGTGCCTGGAAACCTAGCGGGATGCCGTCCTACGAG. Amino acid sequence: CAWKPSGMPSYE. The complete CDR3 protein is CAWKPSGMPSYEQYF.

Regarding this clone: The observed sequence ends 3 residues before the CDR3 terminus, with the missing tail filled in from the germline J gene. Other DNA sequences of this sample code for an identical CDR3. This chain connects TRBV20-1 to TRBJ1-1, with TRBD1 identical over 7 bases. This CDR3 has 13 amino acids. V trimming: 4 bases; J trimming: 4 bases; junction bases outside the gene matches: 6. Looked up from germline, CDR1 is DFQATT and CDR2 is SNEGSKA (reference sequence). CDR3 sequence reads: CSANRQGGTEAFF. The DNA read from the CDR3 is TGCAGTGCTAACCGACAGGGCGGCACTGAA.

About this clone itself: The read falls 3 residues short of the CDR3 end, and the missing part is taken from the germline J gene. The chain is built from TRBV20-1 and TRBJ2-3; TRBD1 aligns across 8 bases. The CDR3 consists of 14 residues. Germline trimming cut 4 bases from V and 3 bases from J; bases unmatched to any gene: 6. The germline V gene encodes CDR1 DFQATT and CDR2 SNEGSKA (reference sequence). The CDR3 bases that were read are TGCAGTGCTAACGGACAGGGTGGTACAGATACG. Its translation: CSANGQGGTDT. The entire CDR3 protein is CSANGQGGTDTQYF.

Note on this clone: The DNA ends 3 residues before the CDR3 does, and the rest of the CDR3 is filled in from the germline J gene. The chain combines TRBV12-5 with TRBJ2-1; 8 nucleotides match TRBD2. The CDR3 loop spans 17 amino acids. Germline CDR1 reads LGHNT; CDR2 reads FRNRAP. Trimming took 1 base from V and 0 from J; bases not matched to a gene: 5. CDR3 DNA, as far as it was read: TGTGCTAGTGGTTTGGACCCGGGACTAGTCTCCTACAATGAG. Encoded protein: CASGLDPGLVSYNE. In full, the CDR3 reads CASGLDPGLVSYNEQFF. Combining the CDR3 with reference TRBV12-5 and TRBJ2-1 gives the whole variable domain DARVTQTPRHKVTEMGQEVTMRCQPILGHNTVFWYRQTMMQGLELLAYFRNRAPLDDSGMPKDRFSAEMPDATLATLKIQPSEPRDSAVYFCASGLDPGLVSYNEQFFGPGTRLTVL.

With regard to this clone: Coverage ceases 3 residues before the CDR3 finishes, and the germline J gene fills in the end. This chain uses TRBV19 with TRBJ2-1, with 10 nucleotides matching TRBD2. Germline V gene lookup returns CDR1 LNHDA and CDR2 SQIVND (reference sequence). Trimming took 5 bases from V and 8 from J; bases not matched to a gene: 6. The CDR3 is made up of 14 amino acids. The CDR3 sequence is CASSVSGRAYEQFF. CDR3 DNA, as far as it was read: TGTGCCAGTAGTGTAAGCGGGAGGGCCTATGAG.

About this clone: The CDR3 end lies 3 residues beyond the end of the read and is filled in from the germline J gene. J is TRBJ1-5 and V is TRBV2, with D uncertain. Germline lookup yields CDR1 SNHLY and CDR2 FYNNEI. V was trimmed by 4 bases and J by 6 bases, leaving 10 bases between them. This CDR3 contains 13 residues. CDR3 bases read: TGTGCCAGCAGTGTAGGGCTCCGTCAGCCC. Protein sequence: CASSVGLRQP. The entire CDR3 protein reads CASSVGLRQPQHF.

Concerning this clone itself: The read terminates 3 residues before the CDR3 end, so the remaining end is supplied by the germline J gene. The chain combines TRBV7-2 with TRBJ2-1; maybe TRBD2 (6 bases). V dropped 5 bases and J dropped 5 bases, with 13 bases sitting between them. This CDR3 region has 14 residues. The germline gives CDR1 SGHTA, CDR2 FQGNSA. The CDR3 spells CASSPQTSNNEQFF. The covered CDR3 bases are TGTGCCAGCAGCCCGCAAACTAGCAACAATGAG.

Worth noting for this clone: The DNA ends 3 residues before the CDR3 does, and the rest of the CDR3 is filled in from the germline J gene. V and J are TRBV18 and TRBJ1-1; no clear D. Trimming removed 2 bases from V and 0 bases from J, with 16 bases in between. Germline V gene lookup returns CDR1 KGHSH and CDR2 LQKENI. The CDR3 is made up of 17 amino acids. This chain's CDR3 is CASSPIQVVGVNTEAFF. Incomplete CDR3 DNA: TGTGCCAGCTCACCAATTCAGGTGGTCGGTGTGAACACTGAA.

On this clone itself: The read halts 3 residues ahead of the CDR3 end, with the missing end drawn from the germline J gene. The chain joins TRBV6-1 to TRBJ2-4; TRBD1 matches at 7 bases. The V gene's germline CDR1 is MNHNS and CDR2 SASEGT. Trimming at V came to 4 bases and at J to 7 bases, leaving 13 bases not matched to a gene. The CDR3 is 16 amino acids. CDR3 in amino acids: CASSAQLRQGGNIQYF. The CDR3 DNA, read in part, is TGTGCCAGCAGTGCCCAACTAAGACAGGGTGGGAACATT.

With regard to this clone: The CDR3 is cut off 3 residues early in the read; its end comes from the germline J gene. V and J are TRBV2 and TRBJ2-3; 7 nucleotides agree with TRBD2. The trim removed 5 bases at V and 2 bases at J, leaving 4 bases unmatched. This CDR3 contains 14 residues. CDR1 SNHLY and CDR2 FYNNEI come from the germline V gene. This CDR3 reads CASSSSGFTDTQYF. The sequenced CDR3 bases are TGTGCCAGCAGTTCTAGCGGTTTCACAGATACG.